The 27 T cell receptor beta chains below come from one sample, sequenced in a study of shared clonotypes between healthy human individuals. The repertoire was sequenced with immunoSEQ multiplex PCR; TCRdb's copy has only in-frame clones and lacks some. The table has roughly 2 million clones, under 97% seen once. Sequencing input: naive CD4+ T cells sorted from blood. The sample's subset: CD45RA+ positively selected. The receptors derive from a man aged 18 to 30 in good health.

V usage is TRBV6-5 and J usage is TRBJ2-7; TRBD1 agrees at 9 bases. CDR1 MNHEY and CDR2 SVGAGI come from the germline V gene. There are 14 residues in the CDR3. The J segment lost 2 bases and the V segment lost 5 bases, leaving 4 bases of the junction unmatched. CDR3 sequence (DNA): TGTGCCAGCAGTCCGACAGGGGGGCCCTACGAGCAGTACTTC. It yields the protein CASSPTGGPYEQYF.

V is TRBV6-5 and J is TRBJ1-1; unclear D gene. The germline V gene has CDR1 MNHEY and CDR2 SVGAGI. V shed 4 bases and J shed 0 bases, with 9 bases lying between them. This CDR3 contains 14 residues. CDR3 region: CASSFSAMNTEAFF. In DNA form, the CDR3 reads TGTGCCAGCAGTTTTTCGGCTATGAACACTGAAGCTTTCTTT.

The chain couples TRBV4-1 to TRBJ2-5, with D possibly being TRBD2 (6 bases). This CDR3 spans 17 amino acids. V shed 0 bases and J shed 1 base, with 15 bases lying between them. Germline V gives CDR1 MGHRA, CDR2 YSYEKL. The CDR3 loop reads CASSQDPPGGIQETQYF. In DNA, the CDR3 is TGCGCCAGCAGCCAAGATCCTCCAGGAGGGATCCAAGAGACCCAGTACTTC.

The chain recombines TRBV7-2 with TRBJ2-5; D gene uncertain. Germline values: CDR1 SGHTA, CDR2 FQGNSA. The CDR3 runs to 14 residues. Trimming shortened V by 2 bases and J by 0 bases, and 7 bases separated the two germline ends. The CDR3 sequence: CASSLQGHQETQYF. As DNA, the CDR3 is TGTGCCAGCAGCTTACAAGGCCACCAAGAGACCCAGTACTTC.

The chain recombines TRBV6-5 with TRBJ2-2; D is perhaps TRBD1 (6 bases). The CDR3 has 15 residues. Germline V lookup: CDR1 MNHEY, CDR2 SVGAGI. Trimming pared 2 bases from V and 4 bases from J, leaving 11 bases between. The CDR3 is CASSYTGWGTGELFF. The CDR3, as DNA: TGTGCCAGCAGTTACACAGGGTGGGGCACCGGGGAGCTGTTTTTT.

The rearrangement links TRBV30 to TRBJ2-3; 12 bases match TRBD2. The V and J ends lost 7 bases and 2 bases, in that order; junction bases with no gene match: 7. This CDR3 has 15 amino acids. Germline CDR1 is GTSNPN and CDR2 is SVGIG (reference sequence). The DNA for the CDR3 is TGTGCCTTAGAGACTAGCGGGAGCCTCACAGATACGCAGTATTTT. It encodes CALETSGSLTDTQYF.

The chain joins TRBV18 to TRBJ1-5; TRBD1 is a possible D gene (6 bases). The CDR3 is 16 amino acids. Germline values: CDR1 KGHSH, CDR2 LQKENI. Trimming took off 3 bases at V and 7 bases at J, with 19 bases between the two ends. The CDR3 loop reads CASSPGGGGVNQPQHF. CDR3 sequence (DNA): TGTGCCAGCTCACCTGGGGGAGGGGGTGTTAACCAGCCCCAGCATTTT.

The rearrangement joins TRBV5-6 to TRBJ1-2; D is perhaps TRBD1 (6 bases). The CDR3 contains 14 residues. V lost 7 bases, J lost 7 bases, and 20 bases lay in between. Germline CDR1 and CDR2: SGHDT and YYEEEE. The CDR3 DNA sequence: TGTGCCAGCTCAGCGAGGGGGAAGGAGAGTGGCTACACCTTC. This codes for CASSARGKESGYTF.

The J gene is TRBJ2-7, the V gene TRBV10-3; D is ambiguous. CDR1 ENHRY and CDR2 SYGVKD come from the germline V gene. The CDR3 totals 14 residues. The V gene lost 1 base and the J gene lost 7 bases, with 14 bases spanning the gap. CDR3 bases: TGTGCCATCAGTGAGTTACCGGGTTCGAATGAGCAGTACTTC. Amino acids: CAISELPGSNEQYF.

The chain recombines TRBV6-1 with TRBJ1-5; a possible D gene is TRBD1 (6 bases). Trimming shortened V by 8 bases and J by 2 bases, and 16 bases separated the two germline ends. The CDR3 is made up of 15 amino acids. Germline V gene lookup returns CDR1 MNHNS and CDR2 SASEGT. This CDR3 reads CASLGSGGGNQPQHF. CDR3 bases: TGTGCCAGCCTGGGATCCGGGGGCGGCAATCAGCCCCAGCATTTT.

The chain has TRBV28 and TRBJ2-2; D unclear. Germline V gene data show CDR1 as MDHEN and CDR2 as SYDVKM. Deletions cut 5 bases from V and 2 bases from J, with 12 bases between. This CDR3 comprises 15 residues. Here the CDR3 DNA reads TGTGCCAGCAGTAGAGGTACTGTAAACACCGGGGAGCTGTTTTTT. This translates into CASSRGTVNTGELFF. Drawing the rest from reference TRBV28 and TRBJ2-2, the complete variable domain is DVKVTQSSRYLVKRTGEKVFLECVQDMDHENMFWYRQDPGLGLRLIYFSYDVKMKEKGDIPEGYSVSREKKERFSLILESASTNQTSMYLCASSRGTVNTGELFFGEGSRLTVL.

Points on this clone: Other DNA sequences in this specimen translate into the identical CDR3. The chain uses TRBV21-1 and TRBJ2-7; the table's D call TRBD2 went unverified against the DNA. TRBV21-1 is listed as a pseudogene. The CDR3 totals 15 residues. The CDR3 DNA follows: TGTGCCAGCAGCAACCGAACTAGCGGAACCTACGAGCAGTACTTC. This codes for CASSNRTSGTYEQYF.

In its sample, this clone was seen a few times. Germline and junction disagree at one end, which may indicate a read error. The sample contains more than one DNA sequence encoding this CDR3. CDR3 nucleotides: TGTGCCAGCAGTTACTCCCACGAGCAGTACTTC. Translated, it gives CASSYSHEQYF. V and J are TRBV6-5 and TRBJ2-7; D remains ambiguous. The CDR3 covers 11 residues. CDR1 is MNHEY and CDR2 is SVGAGI in the germline V gene.

The chain carries TRBV11-2 and TRBJ2-2, with D perhaps TRBD1 (5 bases). The CDR3 has 15 amino acids. The V gene's germline CDR1 is SGHAT and CDR2 FQNNGV. Deletions cut 3 bases from V and 2 bases from J, with 10 bases between. CDR3 bases: TGTGCCAGCAGCTTCAAGGGGCCTAACACCGGGGAGCTGTTTTTT. The encoded protein is CASSFKGPNTGELFF. Together with reference TRBV11-2 and TRBJ2-2, the CDR3 gives the full variable domain: EAGVAQSPRYKIIEKRQSVAFWCNPISGHATLYWYQQILGQGPKLLIQFQNNGVVDDSQLPKDRFSAERLKGVDSTLKIQPAKLEDSAVYLCASSFKGPNTGELFFGEGSRLTVL.

This sequence joins TRBV6-1 and TRBJ1-5; D gene ambiguous. The length of the CDR3 is 13 residues. Germline CDR1 MNHNS, CDR2 SASEGT. Trimming cost V 2 bases and J 11 bases, with 13 bases left between them. The CDR3 nucleotides are TGTGCCAGCAGTGAACCAGACCGACGTGCCCAGCATTTT. Its translation: CASSEPDRRAQHF.

V and J are TRBV10-3 and TRBJ1-4; D uncertain. V was clipped by 5 bases and J by 0 bases, with 10 bases between them. There are 15 residues in the CDR3. From germline, CDR1 is ENHRY and CDR2 SYGVKD. The CDR3 loop is CAISNSGATNEKLFF. DNA for the CDR3: TGTGCCATCAGTAATTCTGGAGCAACTAATGAAAAACTGTTTTTT.

This chain joins TRBV20-1 and TRBJ2-4; possible D gene TRBD2, 6 bases. The CDR3 consists of 11 residues. CDR1 and CDR2 from the germline V gene are DFQATT and SNEGSKA (reference sequence). Trimming took 6 bases from V and 9 from J, leaving 12 bases between them. CDR3 loop: CSADGEAIQYF. CDR3 nucleotide sequence: TGCAGTGCAGACGGGGAGGCCATTCAGTACTTC.

CDR3 bases: TGTGCCTGGAGTATTGGGCACACAGATACGCAGTATTTT. Its protein product is CAWSIGHTDTQYF. The J gene is TRBJ2-3, the V gene TRBV30; no definite D call. The CDR3 has 13 amino acids. Per the germline V gene, CDR1 is GTSNPN and CDR2 is SVGIG (reference sequence). V lost 2 bases and J lost 2, with 8 bases in between.

As for this clone: The sample has other DNA sequences that encode this CDR3 too. V gene TRBV5-1 combines with J gene TRBJ1-2; no reliable D call. CDR1 is SGHRS, CDR2 YFSETQ, per germline. The CDR3 sequence is 13 residues long. Trimming removed 5 bases from V and 2 bases from J, with 10 bases in between. CDR3 bases: TGCGCCAGCAGTAAGGACGGGAACTATGGCTACACCTTC. Its translation: CASSKDGNYGYTF.

The chain employs TRBV10-1 and TRBJ2-3; TRBD2 is a possible D gene (6 bases). CDR1 is WNHNN, CDR2 SYGVQD, per germline (reference sequence). The CDR3 has 14 residues. The V end was cut by 6 bases, the J end by 9 bases, with 19 bases between. CDR3 in amino acids: CASSGGLGEATQYF. DNA of the CDR3: TGCGCCAGCAGCGGTGGTTTGGGGGAGGCGACGCAGTATTTT.

In its sample, this clone was seen once. This specimen includes other DNA sequences encoding the same CDR3. The CDR3: CASSFGLNTEAFF. The CDR3, as DNA: TGTGCCAGCAGCTTTGGCCTGAACACTGAAGCTTTCTTT. The V call is TRBV11-3, the J call TRBJ1-1; D gene ambiguous. With 3 bases removed from V and 0 bases from J, the gap between germline ends came to 5 bases. Germline V CDR1 and CDR2: SGHNT, YENEEA. The CDR3 totals 13 residues.

The rearrangement links TRBV18 to TRBJ2-3; D gene uncertain. CDR1 KGHSH and CDR2 LQKENI come from the germline V gene. CDR3 size: 14 residues. With 3 bases removed from V and 4 bases from J, the gap between germline ends came to 11 bases. CDR3 amino acids: CASSPPGGADTQYF. CDR3 in DNA: TGTGCCAGCTCACCGCCGGGTGGGGCAGATACGCAGTATTTT.

The chain carries TRBV5-1 and TRBJ2-5; D might be TRBD2 (6 bases). The CDR3 length is 13 residues. Trimming shortened V by 4 bases and J by 5 bases, and 12 bases separated the two germline ends. Looked up from germline, CDR1 is SGHRS and CDR2 is YFSETQ. The CDR3 reads CASSLAFMETQYF. CDR3 nucleotides: TGCGCCAGCAGCCTAGCGTTTATGGAGACCCAGTACTTC.

The rearrangement links TRBV10-1 to TRBJ1-5; no firm D call. The CDR3 runs to 16 residues. With 4 bases removed from V and 0 bases from J, the gap between germline ends came to 13 bases. CDR1 is WNHNN, CDR2 SYGVQD, per germline (reference sequence). The CDR3 DNA reads TGCGCCAGCAGTGCGTCCAGGAACAATAGCAATCAGCCCCAGCATTTT. Protein: CASSASRNNSNQPQHF.

The chain employs TRBV7-2 and TRBJ2-5; the match to TRBD1 covers 9 bases. From germline, CDR1 is SGHTA and CDR2 FQGNSA. J was trimmed by 5 bases and V by 6 bases; bases with no gene match: 7. The CDR3 length is 14 residues. The CDR3, as DNA: TGTGCCAGCAGGATAACAGGGGGCGTGGAGACCCAGTACTTC. Encoded protein: CASRITGGVETQYF.

The rearrangement links TRBV30 to TRBJ2-3; D is undetermined. This CDR3 comprises 12 residues. Germline-derived CDR1 and CDR2 are GTSNPN and SVGIG (reference sequence). V lost 5 bases and J 5 bases, leaving 11 bases between the germline ends. DNA of the CDR3: TGTGCCTGGGATGGTTGGGGAGATACGCAGTATTTT. Protein sequence: CAWDGWGDTQYF. Drawing the rest from reference TRBV30 and TRBJ2-3, the complete variable domain is SQTIHQWPATLVQPVGSPLSLECTVEGTSNPNLYWYRQAAGRGLQLLFYSVGIGQISSEVPQNLSASRPQDRQFILSSKKLLLSDSGFYLCAWDGWGDTQYFGPGTRLTVL.

This clone was seen just once. The rearrangement joins TRBV28 to TRBJ1-2; D is perhaps TRBD1 (6 bases). The germline V and J ends were trimmed by 7 bases and 1 base, with 22 bases remaining between them. Germline V gene data show CDR1 as MDHEN and CDR2 as SYDVKM. CDR3 length: 17 amino acids. This CDR3 is CASTSVGSGGDNYGYTF. DNA for the CDR3: TGTGCCAGCACCTCAGTGGGATCGGGGGGCGATAACTATGGCTACACCTTC.